One T cell receptor (beta chain) is described in this entry. Its target is unknown. The assay was immunoSEQ multiplex PCR, and TCRdb's table has in-frame clones only and misses some. The table records about 43,000 clones, around 82% of them present only once. These data come from a study of PD-L1 blockade in urothelial cancer. Background on the study: Median blood clonality was around 0.086, with more than 75,000 unique TCRs. Notes on the study in general: Below-median TCR clonality that was measured in pretreatment blood predicted better survival.

The germline gives CDR1 SGHRS, CDR2 YFSETQ. The V and J ends lost 4 bases and 1 base, in that order; junction bases with no gene match: 7. CDR3 length equals 15 residues. Time point in this sample: peripheral blood 6 weeks after treatment start. The receptor comes from a man in his sixties with urothelial cancer. This rearrangement joins TRBV5-1 to TRBJ1-1; 7 bases agree with TRBD1. Sequenced material: PBMCs, taken around atezolizumab (anti-PD-L1) treatment. The DNA for the CDR3 is TGCGCCAGCAGCCCGGGACAGCGGAAGAACACTGAAGCTTTCTTT. Translating it yields CASSPGQRKNTEAFF.